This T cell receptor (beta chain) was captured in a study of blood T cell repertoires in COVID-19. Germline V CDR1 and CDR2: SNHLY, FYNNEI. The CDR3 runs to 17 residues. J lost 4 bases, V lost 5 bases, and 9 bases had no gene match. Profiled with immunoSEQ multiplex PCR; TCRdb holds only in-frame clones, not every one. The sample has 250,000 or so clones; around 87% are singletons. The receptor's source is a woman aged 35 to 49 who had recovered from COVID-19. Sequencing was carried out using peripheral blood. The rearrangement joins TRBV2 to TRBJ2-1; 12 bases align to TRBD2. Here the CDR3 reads CASSRPSGGASYNEQFF. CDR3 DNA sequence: TGTGCCAGCAGTCGGCCTAGCGGGGGGGCGAGTTACAATGAGCAGTTCTTC.